This T cell receptor (beta chain) was obtained from a study of early T cells in non-severe SARS-CoV-2 infection. General study points: Missing private and CD4 specificities, VDJdb matching favored anti-spike CD8 responses.

This clonotype showed up just a few times. Its antigen remains unidentified. TCRdb reprocessed the 5' RACE reads via MiXCR and lists one record per CDR3 protein. The repertoire consists of 54,000 or so distinct CDR3 sequences, with around 6% occurring once and the leading ten covering roughly 7%. This CDR3 has 12 residues. The V end lost 5 bases, the J end lost 8 bases, and 11 bases lay between the germline ends. The V gene's germline CDR1 is SGHKS and CDR2 YYEKEE (reference sequence). The TCR originated in an adult who was a healthcare worker with PCR-confirmed SARS-CoV-2 infection or an uninfected control (not recorded which). The J gene is TRBJ2-1, the V gene TRBV5-5; D is uncertain. The sequenced sample consisted of whole blood. DNA for the CDR3: TGTGCCAGCAGTACCAAGTCCCATGAGCAGTTCTTC. The encoded protein is CASSTKSHEQFF.